This passage covers 25 T cell receptor beta chains from one sample sequenced in a study of blood T cell repertoires in COVID-19. The repertoire was sequenced with immunoSEQ multiplex PCR; TCRdb's copy has only in-frame clones and lacks some. The data show around 92,000 clones, about 83% seen once. Sequencing was done on a sample of peripheral blood. The source is an elderly woman with acute or convalescent COVID-19.

The sample holds many counts of this clone. J is TRBJ1-1 and V is TRBV3-1 (or the pseudogene TRBV3-2), with a tentative D call TRBD1 (5 bases). Per germline, CDR1 LGHDT and CDR2 YNNKEL (reference sequence). This CDR3 contains 13 residues. Between the trimmed V and J ends, which lost 4 bases and 11 bases, there was a span of 17 bases. CDR3 nucleotides: TGTGCCAGCAGCCCCGGGACTAACCCGAGGGCTTTCTTT. Amino acid sequence: CASSPGTNPRAFF.

The chain has TRBV10-3 and TRBJ2-2, with 9 bases fitting TRBD1. CDR3 length equals 16 residues. J gave up 5 bases and V 6 bases, and 10 bases lay outside the gene matches. CDR1 ENHRY and CDR2 SYGVKD come from the germline V gene. The CDR3 DNA follows: TGTGCCATCAGAAACTCCGGGACAGGGCAAACCGGGGAGCTGTTTTTT. Protein: CAIRNSGTGQTGELFF.

This clone was observed a single time. V is TRBV5-1 and J is TRBJ2-7, with a possible D match to TRBD2 (6 bases). The V end was cut by 0 bases, the J end by 4 bases, with 14 bases between. Per germline, CDR1 SGHRS and CDR2 YFSETQ. The CDR3 covers 15 residues. CDR3 bases: TGCGCCAGCAGCTTGGCGTCCCTAGCGTTGTACGAGCAGTACTTC. It specifies CASSLASLALYEQYF.

This sequence joins TRBV5-1 and TRBJ2-7; 10 bases are shared with TRBD1. After removal of 1 base from V and 6 bases from J, the junction contained 13 bases not matched to a gene. In germline, CDR1 is SGHRS, CDR2 YFSETQ. There are 17 residues in the CDR3. The CDR3 loop is CASSLQPSGTGAGEQYF. The CDR3 DNA sequence: TGCGCCAGCAGCTTGCAACCCTCCGGGACAGGGGCGGGCGAGCAGTACTTC.

The chain uses TRBV1 and TRBJ2-5; TRBD2, the table's D call, lacks a check against the DNA. TRBV1 is annotated as a pseudogene. CDR3 size: 19 residues. CDR3 sequence (DNA): TGCACCAGCAGCCAAGATCTGCGGGAGGGCCGTATAGGGATGCAGACCCAGTACTTC. This translates into CTSSQDLREGRIGMQTQYF.

This sequence joins TRBV6-6 and TRBJ2-3; D perhaps matches TRBD2 (5 bases). The CDR3 totals 13 residues. Germline V gene sequence: CDR1 MNHNY, CDR2 SVGAGI (reference sequence). V dropped 5 bases and J dropped 6 bases, with 12 bases sitting between them. The CDR3 DNA is TGTGCCAGCAGTGGACTGAGAGCGGATACGCAGTATTTT. Translating gives CASSGLRADTQYF.

This rearrangement joins TRBV7-9 to TRBJ1-1, with D possibly matching TRBD1 (5 bases). This CDR3 is 15 amino acids long. Trimming removed 5 bases at V and 5 bases at J, with 18 bases between. CDR1 SEHNR and CDR2 FQNEAQ come from the germline V gene (reference sequence). The DNA for the CDR3 is TGTGCCAGCAGCCCCGCGGGGGGGGTGGGGACTGAAGCTTTCTTT. Protein product: CASSPAGGVGTEAFF. Looking up the rest from reference TRBV7-9 and TRBJ1-1 gives the full variable domain: DTGVSQNPRHKITKRGQNVTFRCDPISEHNRLYWYRQTLGQGPEFLTYFQNEAQLEKSRLLSDRFSAERPKGSFSTLEIQRTEQGDSAMYLCASSPAGGVGTEAFFGQGTRLTVV.

Regarding this clone: One junction end does not reproduce the germline sequence, and a read error may be involved. V gene TRBV7-7 combines with J gene TRBJ2-1, with 9 bases fitting TRBD2. Germline V gene data show CDR1 as SSHAT and CDR2 as FNYEAQ (reference sequence). The CDR3 contains 13 residues. In DNA, the CDR3 is TGTGCTAGCAGCTTGGGGCTAGCGGGAGAGCAGTTCTTC. Translating it yields CASSLGLAGEQFF.

This chain connects TRBV3-1 (or the pseudogene TRBV3-2) to TRBJ1-2; 8 bases are shared with TRBD1. Germline values: CDR1 LGHDT, CDR2 YNNKEL (reference sequence). Trimming cost V 0 bases and J 5 bases; bases outside gene matches: 5. This CDR3 contains 15 residues. DNA of the CDR3: TGTGCCAGCAGCCAAGATCCAGGGGGCCGGTATGGCTACACCTTC. Its protein is CASSQDPGGRYGYTF.

This clone appeared a few times. The chain has TRBV6-5 and TRBJ2-5; 9 nucleotides line up with TRBD2. Germline CDR1 reads MNHEY; CDR2 reads SVGAGI. The trim removed 1 base at V and 0 bases at J, leaving 3 bases unmatched. The CDR3 is 16 residues long. As DNA, the CDR3 is TGTGCCAGCAGTTACTGGTCTAGCGGGGACCAAGAGACCCAGTACTTC. As protein: CASSYWSSGDQETQYF.

The chain links TRBV9 to TRBJ2-3; TRBD2 agrees at 12 bases. V dropped 3 bases and J dropped 4; count of bases not matched to a gene: 9. The V gene's germline CDR1 is SGDLS and CDR2 YYNGEE. The CDR3 is 17 residues long. CDR3 DNA sequence: TGTGCCAGCAGCGCCAGCCTAGCGGGAGGGCAGGCAGATACGCAGTATTTT. Its protein is CASSASLAGGQADTQYF.

V gene TRBV24-1 combines with J gene TRBJ1-1, with 8 bases matching TRBD1. J gave up 1 base and V 1 base, and 4 bases lay outside the gene matches. The length of the CDR3 is 16 residues. In germline, CDR1 is KGHDR, CDR2 SFDVKD. CDR3 in DNA: TGTGCCACCAGTGATTTTGGACAGGGAGAGAACACTGAAGCTTTCTTT. The encoded protein is CATSDFGQGENTEAFF.

CDR3 amino acids: CASTQLRGQEQETQYF. The CDR3 nucleotides are TGCGCCAGCACTCAGCTGCGTGGGCAGGAACAAGAGACCCAGTACTTC. The V call is TRBV5-1, the J call TRBJ2-5; no firm D call. Between the trimmed V and J ends, which lost 6 bases and 2 bases, there was a span of 20 bases. Looked up from germline, CDR1 is SGHRS and CDR2 is YFSETQ. The CDR3 is made up of 16 amino acids.

V usage is TRBV2 and J usage is TRBJ2-1; D is unresolved. Between the trimmed V and J ends, which lost 7 bases and 4 bases, there was a span of 5 bases. The CDR3 sequence is 11 residues long. CDR1 and CDR2 (germline): SNHLY, FYNNEI. This chain's CDR3 is CASTFYNEQFF. CDR3 nucleotides: TGTGCCAGCACCTTTTACAATGAGCAGTTCTTC.

This clone occurred a few times. The chain has TRBV7-2 and TRBJ1-5; possibly TRBD1 for D (6 bases). CDR1 is SGHTA and CDR2 is FQGNSA in the germline V gene. CDR3 length: 15 residues. Between the trimmed V and J ends, which lost 1 base and 7 bases, there was a span of 14 bases. DNA of the CDR3: TGTGCCAGCAGCTTAGTTGGGGGGGCGAACCAGCCCCAGCATTTT. It yields the protein CASSLVGGANQPQHF.

V is TRBV9 and J is TRBJ1-2; the D gene is possibly TRBD1 (5 bases). The V gene's germline CDR1 is SGDLS and CDR2 YYNGEE. V was clipped by 0 bases and J by 2 bases, with 11 bases between them. This CDR3 spans 15 amino acids. The CDR3 region is CASSVDYRQNYGYTF. The CDR3, as DNA: TGTGCCAGCAGCGTAGACTACAGACAGAACTATGGCTACACCTTC.

The chain is built from TRBV5-1 and TRBJ2-5; tentatively, D is TRBD2 (6 bases). V was cut by 4 bases and J by 5 bases, with 9 bases left in between. There are 12 residues in the CDR3. CDR1 and CDR2 from the germline V gene are SGHRS and YFSETQ. CDR3 DNA: TGCGCCAGCAGCGGAGGGGTGGAGACCCAGTACTTC. It codes for CASSGGVETQYF.

This chain joins TRBV5-4 and TRBJ2-4, with D hard to call. V gave up 5 bases and J gave up 5 bases, with 14 bases separating them. The CDR3 sequence is 14 residues long. The V gene's germline CDR1 is SGHNT and CDR2 YYREEE (reference sequence). The chain's CDR3 is CASSDARKENIQYF. As DNA, the CDR3 is TGTGCCAGCAGTGATGCCAGGAAGGAAAACATTCAGTACTTC.

The rearrangement joins TRBV2 to TRBJ1-1; no definite D call. Germline V gives CDR1 SNHLY, CDR2 FYNNEI. The CDR3 is 12 amino acids. V lost 5 bases to trimming and J lost 7 bases, with 11 bases between them. DNA for the CDR3: TGTGCCAGCAGTAGGACGGGGATTGAAGCTTTCTTT. Translated, it gives CASSRTGIEAFF.

The rearrangement joins TRBV5-1 to TRBJ2-7; D uncertain. The germline CDR1 and CDR2 sequences are SGHRS and YFSETQ. V was cut by 3 bases and J by 6 bases, with 13 bases left in between. CDR3 length equals 13 residues. DNA for the CDR3: TGCGCCAGCAGCTACGATCCCCTCGGCGAGCAGTACTTC. Protein sequence: CASSYDPLGEQYF.

The J gene is TRBJ1-5, the V gene TRBV27; 12 nucleotides match TRBD1. Germline V gene lookup returns CDR1 MNHEY and CDR2 SMNVEV (reference sequence). The V gene end was trimmed by 5 bases and the J gene end by 4 bases; junction bases not matched to a gene: 3. This CDR3 region has 15 residues. The CDR3 sequence: CASSPGQGANQPQHF. In DNA, the CDR3 is TGTGCCAGCAGTCCGGGACAGGGGGCGAATCAGCCCCAGCATTTT.

The chain has TRBV28 and TRBJ2-5, with no clear D. Trimming removed 9 bases at V and 2 bases at J, with 7 bases between. Germline V lookup: CDR1 MDHEN, CDR2 SYDVKM. This CDR3 is 11 amino acids long. Here the CDR3 reads CASLGQETQYF. CDR3 bases: TGTGCCAGTCTCGGTCAAGAGACCCAGTACTTC.

The rearrangement links TRBV4-1 to TRBJ2-1, with 10 bases lining up with TRBD2. The trim removed 0 bases at V and 11 bases at J, leaving 10 bases unmatched. The CDR3 contains 16 residues. Germline CDR1 MGHRA, CDR2 YSYEKL. The CDR3 nucleotides read TGCGCCAGCAGCCAAGATCGGTCGAGCGGGAGGGCGAAGCAGTTCTTC. It translates to CASSQDRSSGRAKQFF.

This clone came up a few times. The chain carries TRBV19 and TRBJ2-2, with TRBD1 matching over 8 bases. The CDR3 is 16 residues long. V was pared by 5 bases and J by 2 bases, with 7 bases of the junction left unmatched. Germline values: CDR1 LNHDA, CDR2 SQIVND (reference sequence). The CDR3 protein is CASSARTGRNTGELFF. DNA of the CDR3: TGTGCCAGTAGTGCCCGGACAGGGCGAAACACCGGGGAGCTGTTTTTT.

The chain employs TRBV11-2 and TRBJ2-1, with 11 nucleotides matching TRBD2. J lost 6 bases, V lost 3 bases, and 1 base had no gene match. The CDR3 runs to 14 residues. The germline V gene has CDR1 SGHAT and CDR2 FQNNGV. CDR3 sequence (DNA): TGTGCCAGCAGCTTTGGGACTAGCGGCAATGAGCAGTTCTTC. Its translation is CASSFGTSGNEQFF.